A single sample is the source of the 15 T cell receptor beta chains below, sequenced in a study of shared clonotypes between healthy human individuals. Sequencing used immunoSEQ multiplex PCR; TCRdb keeps in-frame clones, though not all of them. The data show about 230,000 clones, approximately 65% seen once. Source material: memory CD4+ T cells sorted from blood. The subset is: CD45RA-negative fraction. The receptor source for this set is a man aged 25 to 40 in good health.

DNA of the CDR3: TGTGCCAGCAGCGTGCGGACTAGCGGATACACAGATACGCAGTATTTT. Protein: CASSVRTSGYTDTQYF. The rearrangement joins TRBV13 to TRBJ2-3; 10 positions match TRBD2. Looked up from germline, CDR1 is PRHDT and CDR2 is FYEKMQ (reference sequence). V dropped 5 bases and J dropped 2; count of bases not matched to a gene: 7. This CDR3 has 16 residues.

The J gene is TRBJ2-7, the V gene TRBV28; D gene ambiguous. The V and J ends lost 6 bases and 2 bases respectively, with 11 bases between them. This CDR3 has 13 amino acids. Per germline, CDR1 MDHEN and CDR2 SYDVKM. In DNA form, the CDR3 reads TGTGCCAGCAGACCTCCCTCGACCTACGAGCAGTACTTC. Translating it yields CASRPPSTYEQYF. The full variable domain, rest sourced from reference TRBV28 and TRBJ2-7, is DVKVTQSSRYLVKRTGEKVFLECVQDMDHENMFWYRQDPGLGLRLIYFSYDVKMKEKGDIPEGYSVSREKKERFSLILESASTNQTSMYLCASRPPSTYEQYFGPGTRLTVT.

The chain has TRBV5-6 and TRBJ2-3; either TRBD1 or TRBD2 may supply D (5 bases each). Trimming stripped 4 bases from V and 0 bases from J, with 21 bases between. Germline CDR1 and CDR2: SGHDT and YYEEEE. CDR3 size: 18 residues. The CDR3 reads CASSPRFGREGSTDTQYF. For the CDR3, the DNA is TGTGCCAGCAGCCCCCGTTTCGGGCGCGAGGGGAGCACAGATACGCAGTATTTT. Supplemented by reference TRBV5-6 and TRBJ2-3, the full variable domain reads DAGVTQSPTHLIKTRGQQVTLRCSPKSGHDTVSWYQQALGQGPQFIFQYYEEEERQRGNFPDRFSGHQFPNYSSELNVNALLLGDSALYLCASSPRFGREGSTDTQYFGPGTRLTVL.

V is TRBV5-1 and J is TRBJ2-7; tentative D call: TRBD2 (6 bases). The V gene lost 6 bases and the J gene lost 3 bases, with 16 bases spanning the gap. The CDR3 covers 14 residues. CDR1 SGHRS and CDR2 YFSETQ come from the germline V gene. The CDR3 protein is CASTYSGSRYEQYF. The DNA for the CDR3 is TGCGCCAGCACCTATAGCGGATCTCGCTACGAGCAGTACTTC.

Remarks on this clone: An end of the junction does not agree with germline; a read error may underlie this. The V and J genes are TRBV6-1 and TRBJ2-4; the D call may be TRBD1 or TRBD2 (5 bases each). The germline V gene encodes CDR1 MNHNS and CDR2 SASEGT. The CDR3 covers 14 residues. CDR3 sequence (DNA): TGTGCCAGCAGTGCGTGGCCCCGGCGAGGGACCACGCCGTTC. It yields the protein CASSAWPRRGTTPF.

The CDR3 sequence is CASSTEAPETQYF. CDR3 DNA: TGTGCCAGCAGCACAGAAGCCCCGGAGACCCAGTACTTC. The rearrangement links TRBV28 to TRBJ2-5; D gene unclear. The V end was cut by 6 bases, the J end by 5 bases, with 13 bases between. This CDR3 contains 13 residues. Germline V gives CDR1 MDHEN, CDR2 SYDVKM.

The V call is TRBV29-1, the J call TRBJ2-7; 9 nucleotides agree with TRBD2. Germline V gene data show CDR1 as SQVTM and CDR2 as ANQGSEA. The CDR3 extends over 14 amino acids. With V trimmed by 6 bases and J by 7 bases, 13 bases remained unmatched. In nucleotides, the CDR3 is TGCAGCGTCGAACCGATAGCGGGAGCTAGGGAGCAGTACTTC. This sequence encodes CSVEPIAGAREQYF.

V gene TRBV19 combines with J gene TRBJ2-3; TRBD1 might be the D (5 bases). V was pared by 3 bases and J by 6 bases, with 10 bases between. Germline V CDR1 and CDR2: LNHDA, SQIVND (reference sequence). The CDR3 extends over 13 amino acids. The CDR3 loop reads CASSILGRDTQYF. The DNA of the CDR3 is TGTGCCAGTAGTATCCTGGGGCGCGATACGCAGTATTTT.

This clone has just a few counts. The chain uses TRBV18 and TRBJ2-3; the D is unclear. Germline CDR1 is KGHSH and CDR2 is LQKENI. There are 14 residues in the CDR3. Deletions cut 2 bases from V and 0 bases from J, with 6 bases between. DNA for the CDR3: TGTGCCAGCTCACCAATGGCTAGCACAGATACGCAGTATTTT. It specifies CASSPMASTDTQYF.

This chain connects TRBV7-2 to TRBJ2-1; the D gene could be TRBD1 or TRBD2 (5 bases each). Trimming left V 4 bases short and J 3 bases short, with 13 bases between. This CDR3 has 15 amino acids. Looked up from germline, CDR1 is SGHTA and CDR2 is FQGNSA. The CDR3 nucleotides are TGTGCCAGCAGCTCAGGGAGAAGCTACTACAATGAGCAGTTCTTC. Amino acids: CASSSGRSYYNEQFF.

The chain combines TRBV28 with TRBJ2-7, with 10 bases matching TRBD2. The germline gives CDR1 MDHEN, CDR2 SYDVKM. The CDR3 contains 15 residues. Unmatched junction bases numbered 5, after V lost 3 bases and J lost 3 bases. CDR3 DNA sequence: TGTGCCAGCAGTTTTAGCGGGAGGTCGGGCTACGAGCAGTACTTC. Encoded protein: CASSFSGRSGYEQYF.

The CDR3 nucleotides are TGTGCCAGCAGCTTGGAGGCAGTAGAGACCCAGTACTTC. Protein: CASSLEAVETQYF. This chain uses TRBV5-6 with TRBJ2-5; D call uncertain. The CDR3 extends over 13 amino acids. Trimming removed 0 bases at V and 4 bases at J, with 7 bases between. CDR1 and CDR2 (germline): SGHDT, YYEEEE.

V usage is TRBV6-6 and J usage is TRBJ2-3; 13 bases are shared with TRBD2. The germline V gene has CDR1 MNHNY and CDR2 SVGAGI (reference sequence). Trimming cost V 5 bases and J 7 bases; bases outside gene matches: 9. The CDR3 spans 16 residues. DNA of the CDR3: TGTGCCAGCAGTACCCGGACTAGCGGGAGATCGTATACGCAGTATTTT. It specifies CASSTRTSGRSYTQYF.

The chain couples TRBV11-2 to TRBJ2-1; D is perhaps TRBD1 or TRBD2 (5 bases each). Per the germline V gene, CDR1 is SGHAT and CDR2 is FQNNGV. This CDR3 comprises 15 residues. Trimming pared 4 bases from V and 4 bases from J, leaving 14 bases between. The CDR3 region has the DNA TGTGCCAGCAGCTGGGGCACCGGAGGTTACAATGAGCAGTTCTTC. Its protein is CASSWGTGGYNEQFF.

This clone was picked up a small number of times. This chain connects TRBV18 to TRBJ1-2, with D unresolved. CDR3 length: 14 residues. Trimming cost V 6 bases and J 6 bases, with 17 bases left between them. The germline CDR1 and CDR2 sequences are KGHSH and LQKENI. This CDR3 is CASSPGTAYNGYTF. CDR3 sequence (DNA): TGTGCCAGCTCCCCCGGAACAGCTTATAATGGCTACACCTTC.